The 22 T cell receptor beta chains given below trace back to one sample, sequenced in a study of T cells in Graves' hyperthyroidism and ophthalmopathy. RNA transcripts provided the source from which TCR beta CDR3 regions were amplified. HTBI primers drove first-round RT-PCR of the TCR CDR3. TCRdb re-called the multiplex PCR reads with MiXCR, one entry per CDR3 protein. The profile shows around 700,000 distinct CDR3 sequences, around a sixth of them singletons. Sequenced input: blood. The source of these receptors is a woman between 50 and 59 years old with Graves' hyperthyroidism that later progressed to Graves' ophthalmopathy.

This chain connects TRBV2 to TRBJ2-3, with D tentatively TRBD1 (6 bases). Trimming left V 5 bases short and J 2 bases short, with 14 bases between. Germline lookup yields CDR1 SNHLY and CDR2 FYNNEI. This CDR3 is built from 15 residues. CDR3 loop: CASSRQAVTTDTQYF. In nucleotides, the CDR3 is TGTGCCAGCAGTAGACAGGCCGTAACCACAGATACGCAGTATTTT. Together with reference TRBV2 and TRBJ2-3, the CDR3 gives the full variable domain: EPEVTQTPSHQVTQMGQEVILRCVPISNHLYFYWYRQILGQKVEFLVSFYNNEISEKSEIFDDQFSVERPDGSNFTLKIRSTKLEDSAMYFCASSRQAVTTDTQYFGPGTRLTVL.

This clonotype was observed a few times. The chain is built from TRBV27 and TRBJ2-2, with TRBD1 matching over 7 bases. From germline, CDR1 is MNHEY and CDR2 SMNVEV (reference sequence). V lost 3 bases, J lost 4 bases, and 29 bases stayed unmatched. This CDR3 is 23 amino acids long. CDR3 sequence reads: CASSFPGLPSWEATGQSTGELFF. The CDR3 DNA sequence: TGTGCCAGCAGTTTCCCCGGCCTCCCATCATGGGAAGCCACGGGACAGTCCACCGGGGAGCTGTTTTTT.

In its sample, this clonotype was seen a few times. This chain joins TRBV20-1 and TRBJ1-1, with D maybe TRBD1 (6 bases). V lost 3 bases and J lost 3, with 11 bases in between. The CDR3 spans 13 residues. The V gene's germline CDR1 is DFQATT and CDR2 SNEGSKA (reference sequence). The CDR3 nucleotides are TGCAGTGCTAGCGGGGGGCAGTACACTGAAGCTTTCTTT. Its translation is CSASGGQYTEAFF.

This sequence joins TRBV3-1 and TRBJ2-5; TRBD2 matches at 15 bases. CDR1 is LGHDT, CDR2 YNNKEL, per germline (reference sequence). The CDR3 is 17 residues long. With V trimmed by 1 base and J by 4 bases, 4 bases remained unmatched. The CDR3 region is CASSQGTSGGGVETQYF. The CDR3 DNA sequence: TGTGCCAGCAGCCAAGGGACTAGCGGGGGGGGGGTAGAGACCCAGTACTTC.

This clonotype came up a few times. The chain recombines TRBV12-5 with TRBJ1-2; D may be TRBD1 (6 bases). Per germline, CDR1 LGHNT and CDR2 FRNRAP. Between the trimmed V and J ends, which lost 0 bases and 6 bases, there was a span of 14 bases. The CDR3 sequence is 15 residues long. The CDR3, as DNA: TGTGCTAGTGGTTTGGTTCTACAGGGAGGCGATGGCTACACCTTC. This gives the protein CASGLVLQGGDGYTF.

J is TRBJ2-1 and V is TRBV6-1, with D unresolved. This CDR3 is built from 13 residues. V lost 8 bases, J lost 14 bases, and 22 bases lay in between. Germline V gene lookup returns CDR1 MNHNS and CDR2 SASEGT. The CDR3 sequence: CASPGPRPGREFF. The CDR3 DNA sequence: TGTGCCAGCCCGGGTCCACGACCTGGCCGCGAGTTCTTC.

The chain couples TRBV28 to TRBJ1-5; 7 bases match TRBD1. CDR3 length: 16 residues. V dropped 3 bases and J dropped 13; count of bases not matched to a gene: 18. The germline CDR1 and CDR2 sequences are MDHEN and SYDVKM. Written as DNA, the CDR3 is TGTGCCAGCAGTTTGCCCGACCCGGGACAGTCTGCCCCACAGCATTTT. Its translation: CASSLPDPGQSAPQHF.

This clonotype was counted ten times or more. The J gene is TRBJ2-1, the V gene TRBV2, with 9 bases fitting TRBD1. The germline V gene encodes CDR1 SNHLY and CDR2 FYNNEI. The CDR3 is made up of 16 amino acids. With 1 base clipped from V and 3 bases from J, the junction kept 4 bases outside the gene matches. The CDR3 nucleotides read TGTGCCAGCAGTGAAGGGGGACAGGGTAACTACAATGAGCAGTTCTTC. Translated, it gives CASSEGGQGNYNEQFF. The full variable domain, its missing parts supplied by reference TRBV2 and TRBJ2-1, is EPEVTQTPSHQVTQMGQEVILRCVPISNHLYFYWYRQILGQKVEFLVSFYNNEISEKSEIFDDQFSVERPDGSNFTLKIRSTKLEDSAMYFCASSEGGQGNYNEQFFGPGTRLTVL.

This clonotype appeared many times. The chain couples TRBV3-1 to TRBJ2-7; the D gene is possibly TRBD2 (5 bases). CDR3 size: 13 residues. The V end was cut by 1 base, the J end by 4 bases, with 8 bases between. Per germline, CDR1 LGHDT and CDR2 YNNKEL (reference sequence). Written as DNA, the CDR3 is TGTGCCAGCAGCCAAGTTAGCGTTTACGAGCAGTACTTC. Amino acid sequence: CASSQVSVYEQYF.

The rearrangement links TRBV10-1 to TRBJ1-6; D might be TRBD1 (5 bases). Trimming took 2 bases from V and 10 from J, leaving 9 bases between them. This CDR3 region has 13 residues. Germline V gene data show CDR1 as WNHNN and CDR2 as SYGVQD (reference sequence). The CDR3 loop reads CASSEGGTSPLHF. CDR3 nucleotides: TGCGCCAGCAGTGAGGGGGGAACATCACCCCTCCACTTT.

This clonotype has a handful of counts. The chain joins TRBV6-2 or TRBV6-3 to TRBJ1-5; 8 nucleotides agree with TRBD1. The J segment lost 5 bases and the V segment lost 2 bases, leaving 5 bases of the junction unmatched. CDR1 MNHEY and CDR2 SVGEGT come from the germline V gene. This CDR3 is built from 15 residues. CDR3 sequence: CASSYQGAGDQPQHF. CDR3 bases: TGTGCCAGCAGTTACCAGGGGGCGGGTGATCAGCCCCAGCATTTT.

This clonotype has only a few counts. This chain connects TRBV5-1 to TRBJ2-4, with TRBD2 as a possible D gene (7 bases). In germline, CDR1 is SGHRS, CDR2 YFSETQ. Trimming pared 4 bases from V and 7 bases from J, leaving 15 bases between. This CDR3 region has 14 residues. CDR3 DNA: TGCGCCAGCAGCCGTGAGGGGGGGCAGAACATTCAGTACTTC. Translated: CASSREGGQNIQYF.

This clonotype was seen ten or more times. This chain links TRBV5-1 with TRBJ2-4; D is perhaps TRBD1 or TRBD2 (6 bases each). The CDR3 loop spans 12 amino acids. Germline CDR1 and CDR2: SGHRS and YFSETQ. Trimming pared 5 bases from V and 8 bases from J, leaving 11 bases between. The CDR3: CASRRDNDIQYF. Written as DNA, the CDR3 is TGCGCCAGCAGGCGGGACAACGACATTCAGTACTTC.

This clonotype was found many times. V usage is TRBV12-3 or TRBV12-4 and J usage is TRBJ1-1; no firm D call. V lost 2 bases and J 7 bases, leaving 5 bases between the germline ends. This CDR3 contains 11 residues. The CDR3 DNA reads as TGTGCCAGCAGTTTAACGTATGAAGCTTTCTTT. It yields the protein CASSLTYEAFF.

This clonotype was detected ten times or more. The rearrangement uses TRBV2 and TRBJ2-7; no clear D. Germline values: CDR1 SNHLY, CDR2 FYNNEI. V shed 1 base and J shed 6 bases, with 10 bases lying between them. The CDR3 is 13 amino acids. This CDR3 reads CASSEVGLGEQYF. The CDR3 DNA sequence: TGTGCCAGCAGTGAAGTGGGTTTAGGCGAGCAGTACTTC.

The table lists this clonotype with a few counts. This chain uses TRBV13 with TRBJ1-2, with 10 bases matching TRBD1. Trimming at V came to 5 bases and at J to 8 bases, leaving 8 bases not matched to a gene. CDR1 is PRHDT and CDR2 is FYEKMQ in the germline V gene (reference sequence). This CDR3 has 14 amino acids. CDR3: CASSPSTGGEGYTF. In DNA, the CDR3 is TGTGCCAGCAGCCCGTCGACAGGGGGCGAAGGCTACACCTTC.

A few counts support this clonotype. The J gene is TRBJ2-3, the V gene TRBV20-1, with 12 bases fitting TRBD2. V shed 0 bases, J shed 4 bases, and the junction held 8 bases outside the gene matches. The germline V gene has CDR1 DFQATT and CDR2 SNEGSKA (reference sequence). The CDR3 extends over 17 amino acids. The CDR3 nucleotides read TGCAGTGCTAGAGATCCTAGGACTAGCGGGGTATCAGATACGCAGTATTTT. Protein: CSARDPRTSGVSDTQYF.

The sample holds many counts of this clonotype. The genes are TRBV12-3 or TRBV12-4 and TRBJ2-5, with unresolved D. There are 11 residues in the CDR3. Deletions cut 6 bases from V and 12 bases from J, with 14 bases between. CDR3 protein: CASSLGEAEYF. CDR3 coding DNA: TGTGCCAGCAGCCTTGGTGAGGCAGAGTACTTC.

This clonotype was seen ten or more times. The CDR3 here is CASSLGALDTEAFF. The CDR3 DNA is TGTGCCAGCAGTTTAGGTGCGTTGGACACTGAAGCTTTCTTT. The chain carries TRBV12-3 or TRBV12-4 and TRBJ1-1; D is ambiguous. The CDR3 is made up of 14 amino acids. V lost 1 base, J lost 3 bases, and 9 bases lay in between.

This clonotype turned up a few times. J is TRBJ1-1 and V is TRBV7-2; D is undetermined. V was clipped by 4 bases and J by 11 bases, with 17 bases between them. CDR1 and CDR2 (germline): SGHTA, FQGNSA. The CDR3 length is 13 residues. CDR3 DNA sequence: TGTGCCAGCAGCTCCGTGTTGGGGAGGTCGGCTTTCTTT. Its translation is CASSSVLGRSAFF.

This clonotype was detected ten times or more. The rearrangement uses TRBV12-3 or TRBV12-4 and TRBJ1-2; tentatively, D is TRBD1 (5 bases). CDR3 length: 15 amino acids. V lost 2 bases, J lost 4 bases, and 14 bases lay in between. CDR3 amino acids: CASSLRAGTLYGYTF. The CDR3 region has the DNA TGTGCCAGCAGTTTAAGGGCAGGGACCCTCTATGGCTACACCTTC.

The sample holds a few counts of this clonotype. The chain uses TRBV27 and TRBJ1-1, with 10 positions matching TRBD1. Germline CDR1 and CDR2: MNHEY and SMNVEV (reference sequence). The J segment lost 1 base and the V segment lost 6 bases, leaving 5 bases of the junction unmatched. The CDR3 is made up of 15 amino acids. This chain's CDR3 is CASRTRQGANTEAFF. The CDR3, as DNA: TGTGCCAGCAGAACGAGACAGGGGGCGAACACTGAAGCTTTCTTT.